Detailed here is one TCR beta chain. Per germline, CDR1 GTSNPN and CDR2 SVGIG (reference sequence). V lost 0 bases to trimming and J lost 6 bases, with 9 bases between them. The CDR3 sequence is 12 residues long. The PCR used 60 Vbeta and 13 Jbeta primers. Assay used: immunoSEQ multiplex PCR; TCRdb lists only in-frame clones, some missing. The sample has some 170,000 clones, around nine tenths seen once. This sample was included in a study of cytomegalovirus exposure and HLA in healthy donors. The chain recombines TRBV30 with TRBJ2-7; D call uncertain. The TCR sequence derives from a woman in her twenties or thirties in good health and CMV-seronegative. What was sequenced was PBMCs. CDR3 in DNA: TGTGCCTGGAGTGTACGTGGAGCCGAGCAGTACTTC. It encodes CAWSVRGAEQYF.